The rows below give T cell receptor beta chains drawn from one sample of a study of blood T cell repertoires in COVID-19. Produced via immunoSEQ multiplex PCR; TCRdb's table is partial and in-frame only. This sample has about 240,000 clones; around 86% occur once, and the top ten carry less than 4%. The sequenced sample consisted of PBMCs or T cells enriched from blood (not recorded which). The receptors originated from a woman in her thirties or forties with acute COVID-19. Each CDR3 is given with its conserved first and last residue. The D gene is left open where the match is weak. Clone size, where shown, is once, few, many, or a class for clones that have expanded.

NA	TRBV30	NA	TRBJ2-3	CAWSPSTDTQYF	TGTGCCTGGAGCCCTTCCACAGATACGCAGTATTTT
NA	TRBV10-3	NA	TRBJ2-1	CAPRERGSDNYNEQFF	TGTGCCCCCCGGGAACGAGGGAGTGATAACTACAATGAGCAGTTCTTC
TRBD2	TRBV3-1/TRBV3-2	NA	TRBJ2-4	CASSHQGMTSGSRGKNIQYF	TGTGCCAGCAGCCACCAGGGGATGACTAGCGGGAGTAGGGGCAAAAACATTCAGTACTTC
NA	TRBV11-2	NA	TRBJ2-5	CASSSSTPRTTKETQYF	TGTGCCAGCAGCTCCTCGACCCCCCGGACTACCAAAGAGACCCAGTACTTC
TRBD2	TRBV11-2	few	TRBJ2-2	CASSFRAGDLAGELFF	TGTGCCAGCAGCTTTAGAGCGGGAGATCTCGCCGGGGAGCTGTTTTTT
NA	TRBV11-3	once	TRBJ1-1	CASSPIRGNTEAFF	TGTGCCAGCAGCCCGATACGGGGAAACACTGAAGCTTTCTTT
TRBD2	TRBV7-8	few	TRBJ2-1	CASSPRTGTSGNEQFF	TGTGCCAGCAGCCCAAGGACCGGGACTAGCGGGAATGAGCAGTTCTTC
TRBD1	TRBV3-1/TRBV3-2	NA	TRBJ1-2	CASSHIQGKYGYTF	TGTGCCAGCAGCCATATACAGGGGAAATATGGCTACACCTTC
TRBD1	TRBV7-2	NA	TRBJ1-1	CASSSHGGQAEAFF	TGTGCCAGCAGCTCACACGGCGGACAGGCTGAAGCTTTCTTT
NA	TRBV15	NA	TRBJ2-1	CATSRAGDRHYNEQFF	TGTGCCACCAGCAGAGCCGGCGACCGACACTACAATGAGCAGTTCTTC
TRBD2	TRBV9	NA	TRBJ2-1	CASSPRGSGSWNEQFF	TGTGCCAGCAGCCCACGGGGTAGCGGGAGTTGGAATGAGCAGTTCTTC
NA	TRBV9	NA	TRBJ2-2	CASSVEGVGANTGELFF	TGTGCCAGCAGCGTAGAGGGAGTCGGCGCGAACACCGGGGAGCTGTTTTTT
NA	TRBV3-1/TRBV3-2	once	TRBJ2-3	CASSPTTTSTDTQYF	TGTGCCAGCAGCCCGACGACTACTTCCACAGATACGCAGTATTTT
TRBD1	TRBV7-9	few	TRBJ2-7	CASSVQGRNTYEQYF	TGTGCCAGCAGCGTACAGGGGCGGAATACCTACGAGCAGTACTTC
NA	TRBV7-2	NA	TRBJ2-1	CASSFSTQRGNEQFF	TGTGCCAGCAGCTTCTCGACCCAACGGGGGAATGAGCAGTTCTTC
NA	TRBV11-2	once	TRBJ2-1	CASSSKGDTSSYNEQFF	TGTGCCAGCAGCTCCAAGGGGGACACTAGCTCCTACAATGAGCAGTTCTTC
NA	TRBV29-1	few	TRBJ2-5	CSVGGGRAETQYF	TGCAGCGTTGGTGGGGGCCGGGCGGAGACCCAGTACTTC
NA	TRBV25-1	NA	TRBJ2-7	CASSPGTYEQYF	TGTGCCAGCAGTCCCGGGACCTACGAGCAGTACTTC
TRBD2	TRBV2	NA	TRBJ2-3	CASTLRKDGLADTDTQYF	TGTGCCAGCACCCTACGAAAGGATGGGCTAGCGGACACAGATACGCAGTATTTT
TRBD2	TRBV24-1	NA	TRBJ2-3	CATSDPVKASGRGASTDTQYF	TGTGCCACCAGTGATCCGGTAAAAGCTAGCGGGAGGGGGGCTAGCACAGATACGCAGTATTTT
NA	TRBV29-1	once	TRBJ1-2	CSSGDPNYGYTF	TGCAGCTCAGGGGATCCTAACTATGGCTACACCTTC
TRBD2	TRBV15	NA	TRBJ2-7	CATGSGTGDEQYF	TGTGCCACCGGTAGCGGGACCGGCGACGAGCAGTACTTC
TRBD1	TRBV4-1	NA	TRBJ1-5	CASSLRQGSNQPQHF	TGCGCCAGCAGCCTACGACAGGGTAGCAATCAGCCCCAGCATTTT
TRBD2	TRBV24-1	NA	TRBJ2-1	CATSAQGGSPLGEQFF	TGTGCCACCAGTGCCCAAGGCGGGAGCCCCCTGGGAGAGCAGTTCTTC
NA	TRBV5-4	NA	TRBJ1-1	CASTLPGDTEAFF	TGTGCCAGCACCTTGCCGGGGGACACTGAAGCTTTCTTT
TRBD1	TRBV28	NA	TRBJ1-5	CASTPLWSDRDGNQPQHF	TGTGCCAGCACCCCACTGTGGTCCGACAGGGATGGCAATCAGCCCCAGCATTTT
NA	TRBV12-3/TRBV12-4	NA	TRBJ1-6	CASGENSPLHF	TGTGCCTCAGGCGAGAATTCACCCCTCCACTTT
TRBD1	TRBV4-1	NA	TRBJ1-1	CASRKQGQNTEAFF	TGCGCCAGCAGAAAACAGGGGCAGAACACTGAAGCTTTCTTT
TRBD2	TRBV30	NA	TRBJ2-1	CAWTSGISYNEQFF	TGTGCCTGGACTAGCGGGATTTCCTACAATGAGCAGTTCTTC
TRBD2	TRBV2	NA	TRBJ2-3	CASSEESGTRLAGVLHSTDTQYF	TGTGCCAGCAGTGAAGAATCCGGGACAAGACTAGCGGGAGTTTTACATAGCACAGATACGCAGTATTTT
TRBD1	TRBV19	NA	TRBJ2-1	CASSIGTGKFVSYNEQFF	TGTGCCAGTAGTATCGGGACAGGGAAGTTTGTTTCCTACAATGAGCAGTTCTTC
NA	TRBV19	NA	TRBJ1-5	CASSMLQYVIQPQHF	TGTGCCAGTAGTATGCTACAGTACGTGATACAGCCCCAGCATTTT
TRBD2	TRBV7-9	NA	TRBJ2-1	CASTLREVLGSYNEQFF	TGTGCCAGCACCCTCCGGGAGGTGCTAGGCTCCTACAATGAGCAGTTCTTC